This TCR beta chain was profiled in a study of graft-versus-host responses after intestinal transplantation. Study overall: Recipients had multivisceral, liver-intestinal, or isolated intestinal transplants.

V gave up 6 bases and J gave up 5 bases; unmatched junction bases: 12. The CDR3 has 15 amino acids. Germline-derived CDR1 and CDR2 are SGHRS and YFSETQ. Comment on this clone: Its target is not known.

Sequenced by immunoSEQ multiplex PCR; TCRdb stores in-frame clones only, minus some. This repertoire shows about 23,000 clones, around nine tenths found once; its top ten account for roughly 2%. Points from the study as a whole: Allografts carried high graft-versus-host to host-versus-graft clonal ratios in patients having graft-donor T cell macrochimerism. GvH clones turned up in recipient marrow; some had shown up first in ileum or blood.

This chain connects TRBV5-1 to TRBJ1-1, with TRBD1 matching 8 bases. Source: PBMCs, taken almost 40 days after intestinal transplant. The TCR comes from a human patient who received an intestinal transplant, so some T cells may come from the graft donor. CDR3 bases: TGCGCCAGCATTTCGGACAGGGCCCCTGGAACTGAAGCTTTCTTT. Amino acid sequence: CASISDRAPGTEAFF.